This T cell receptor (beta chain) was observed in a study of T cells in localized non-small cell lung cancer. Findings and limits, study-wide: Exceeding tumor, uninvolved adjacent lung had the highest T cell clonality. Density of T cells in blood, when higher, went with longer overall survival. Sequence data derive from only one tumor region, so heterogeneity remains possible. Of the top 100 tumor clones, median around 62 were in adjacent lung, 25 to 30 among its top 100.

The protocol was immunoSEQ multiplex PCR, while the TCRdb copy is restricted to in-frame clones and leaves out a portion. This table holds around 1,800 clones, less than 40% found once. This CDR3 region has 16 residues. Germline-derived CDR1 and CDR2 are MNHGY and SAAAGT. V was pared by 6 bases and J by 2 bases, with 17 bases between. This clone was observed a handful of times. What it recognizes is unknown. This chain joins TRBV6-8 and TRBJ1-5; tentative D call: TRBD1 (5 bases). The sample in question was lung tumor tissue, obtained before any cancer treatment. The sequence was collected from a female donor older than 55 with stage I lung adenocarcinoma. CDR3 protein: CASSLHPREGNQPQHF. In DNA, the CDR3 is TGTGCCAGCAGCCTCCACCCCAGGGAGGGCAATCAGCCCCAGCATTTT.